This T cell receptor (beta chain) is drawn from a study of CD8 T cells in ankylosing spondylitis. This clonotype has only a few counts. The antigen is not known. Germline lookup yields CDR1 MNHNS and CDR2 SASEGT. V was shortened by 8 bases and J by 1 base, with 10 bases between the two germline ends. The CDR3 is 13 amino acids. TCRdb independently ran MiXCR on the 5' RACE reads; one entry per CDR3 protein. The sample carries around 890,000 distinct CDR3 sequences, 12% recorded once. Overall study findings and caveats: A TCR beta motif of fewer than 10 highly homologous variants seemed to mark ankylosing spondylitis blood. Some of these motif variants have turned up before, in reports on reactive arthritis synovial fluid and blood.

The chain is built from TRBV6-1 and TRBJ2-3, with a tentative D call TRBD2 (5 bases). The specimen sequenced was blood, either unsorted or a sorted T cell fraction (not recorded which). The clonotype comes from a male donor with ankylosing spondylitis. CDR3 sequence (DNA): TGTGCCAGCGGGCGGGTGGGCACAGATACGCAGTATTTT. Translating gives CASGRVGTDTQYF.